One and the same sample provided the 7 T cell receptor beta chains below, sequenced in a study of cytomegalovirus exposure and HLA in healthy donors (TCRdb year 2017). Library creation used the immunoSEQ multiplex PCR assay. The multiplex PCR relied on a mix of 60 forward primers for TCR Vbeta segments and 13 reverse primers for TCR Jbeta segments. TCRdb stores this immuneACCESS table with in-frame sequences only. Part of the clones is absent; in the studies checked, under half of the shortfall reflects unresolved V genes, and no reason is known for the rest. This sample comprises about 150,000 clones, roughly 79% of them detected only once. The top ten clonotypes cover about 6.7% of the sample. The sequenced material came from PBMCs. These receptor sequences come from a woman aged 40 to 50 in good health and CMV-seropositive.

The rearrangement links TRBV5-4 to TRBJ1-2; D is perhaps TRBD1 (5 bases). CDR1 is SGHNT, CDR2 YYREEE, per germline (reference sequence). Trimming pared 2 bases from V and 4 bases from J, leaving 12 bases between. The CDR3 spans 14 residues. CDR3 amino acids: CASSFGGGVYGYTF. The CDR3 coding sequence is TGTGCCAGCAGCTTCGGGGGGGGAGTCTATGGCTACACCTTC.

The V call is TRBV30, the J call TRBJ2-7; tentatively, D is TRBD1 (6 bases). The ends were cut back, 3 bases at V and 7 bases at J, with 16 bases in the middle. The CDR3 length is 13 residues. The germline V gene encodes CDR1 GTSNPN and CDR2 SVGIG (reference sequence). The CDR3: CAWRPTGPGEQYF. The CDR3 DNA is TGTGCCTGGAGACCTACAGGGCCGGGGGAGCAGTACTTC.

The gene calls are TRBV5-1 and TRBJ2-5, with D perhaps matching TRBD2 (6 bases). Trimming cost V 3 bases and J 4 bases, with 16 bases left between them. Looked up from germline, CDR1 is SGHRS and CDR2 is YFSETQ. The CDR3 totals 15 residues. The CDR3, as DNA: TGCGCCAGCAGCTCCCAACGGGGGATTGGAGAGACCCAGTACTTC. Its translation: CASSSQRGIGETQYF. The full variable domain, with the rest looked up from reference TRBV5-1 and TRBJ2-5, is KAGVTQTPRYLIKTRGQQVTLSCSPISGHRSVSWYQQTPGQGLQFLFEYFSETQRNKGNFPGRFSGRQFSNSRSEMNVSTLELGDSALYLCASSSQRGIGETQYFGPGTRLLVL.

V is TRBV6-1 and J is TRBJ2-2; D is possibly TRBD1 (6 bases). The length of the CDR3 is 13 residues. Trimming took off 6 bases at V and 2 bases at J, with 7 bases between the two ends. The V gene's germline CDR1 is MNHNS and CDR2 SASEGT. This CDR3 is CASRDSNTGELFF. CDR3 bases: TGTGCCAGCAGGGACAGTAACACCGGGGAGCTGTTTTTT.

V and J are TRBV28 and TRBJ2-5; 8 bases agree with TRBD2. From germline, CDR1 is MDHEN and CDR2 SYDVKM. This CDR3 region has 15 residues. V lost 8 bases and J lost 5; bases outside the gene matches: 13. This CDR3 is CASSSGGGFPETQYF. The CDR3 region has the DNA TGTGCCAGCTCTTCTGGCGGGGGGTTTCCGGAGACCCAGTACTTC.

The chain has TRBV19 and TRBJ2-5; weak D call: TRBD1 (6 bases). Germline assignment: CDR1 LNHDA and CDR2 SQIVND (reference sequence). Between the trimmed V and J ends, which lost 5 bases and 5 bases, there was a span of 12 bases. CDR3 size: 13 residues. The chain's CDR3 is CASSFGTRETQYF. CDR3 in DNA: TGTGCCAGTAGTTTCGGGACACGCGAGACCCAGTACTTC.

The chain employs TRBV7-9 and TRBJ1-4; TRBD1 matches 8 bases. The V segment lost 4 bases and the J segment 3 bases; nucleotides outside the gene matches: 4. The CDR3 loop spans 15 amino acids. Germline values: CDR1 SEHNR, CDR2 FQNEAQ (reference sequence). This CDR3 reads CASSYGQGPNEKLFF. CDR3 sequence (DNA): TGTGCCAGCAGCTATGGACAGGGCCCTAATGAAAAACTGTTTTTT. Complete variable domain (other parts from reference TRBV7-9 and TRBJ1-4): DTGVSQNPRHKITKRGQNVTFRCDPISEHNRLYWYRQTLGQGPEFLTYFQNEAQLEKSRLLSDRFSAERPKGSFSTLEIQRTEQGDSAMYLCASSYGQGPNEKLFFGSGTQLSVL.